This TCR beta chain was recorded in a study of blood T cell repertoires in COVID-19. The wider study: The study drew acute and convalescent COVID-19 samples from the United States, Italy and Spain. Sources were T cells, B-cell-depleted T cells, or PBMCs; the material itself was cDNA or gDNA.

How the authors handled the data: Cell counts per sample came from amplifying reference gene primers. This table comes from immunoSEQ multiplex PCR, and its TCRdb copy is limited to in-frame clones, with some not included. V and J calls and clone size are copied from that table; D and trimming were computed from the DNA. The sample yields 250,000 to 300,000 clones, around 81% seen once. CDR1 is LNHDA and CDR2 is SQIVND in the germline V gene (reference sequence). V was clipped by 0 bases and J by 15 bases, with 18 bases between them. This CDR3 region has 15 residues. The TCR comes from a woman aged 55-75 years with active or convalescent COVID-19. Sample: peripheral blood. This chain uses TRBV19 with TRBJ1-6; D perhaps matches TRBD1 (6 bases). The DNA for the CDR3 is TGTGCCAGTAGTATAGATTATACAGGGAGAATTGTCCTCCACTTT. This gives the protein CASSIDYTGRIVLHF.